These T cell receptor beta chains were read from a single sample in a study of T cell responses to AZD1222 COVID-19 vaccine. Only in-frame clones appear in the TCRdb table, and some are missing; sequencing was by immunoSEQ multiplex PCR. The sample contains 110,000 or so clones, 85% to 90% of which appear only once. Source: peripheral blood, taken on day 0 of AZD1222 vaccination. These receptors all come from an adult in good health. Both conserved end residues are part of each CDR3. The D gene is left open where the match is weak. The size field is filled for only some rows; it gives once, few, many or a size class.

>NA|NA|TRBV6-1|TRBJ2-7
CASSERESSYEQYF
TGTGCCAGCAGTGAAAGGGAGAGCTCCTACGAGCAGTACTTC
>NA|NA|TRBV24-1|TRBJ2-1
CATSSTAGSSYNEQFF
TGTGCCACCAGCTCAACCGCGGGAAGCTCCTACAATGAGCAGTTCTTC
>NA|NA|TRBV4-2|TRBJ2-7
CASSQSQTGAYEQYF
TGTGCCAGCAGCCAATCACAGACAGGAGCCTACGAGCAGTACTTC
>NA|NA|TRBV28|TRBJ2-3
CASSLWRSSTDTQYF
TGTGCCAGCAGTTTATGGCGGTCTAGCACAGATACGCAGTATTTT
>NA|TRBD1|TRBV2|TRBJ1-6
CASTRAAGQGVPLHF
TGTGCCAGCACCCGAGCAGCCGGACAGGGTGTACCCCTCCACTTT
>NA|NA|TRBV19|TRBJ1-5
CASRFTGGNQPQHF
TGTGCCAGCCGATTCACCGGGGGCAATCAGCCCCAGCATTTT
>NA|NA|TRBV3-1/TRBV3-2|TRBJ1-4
CASSLYRATNEKLFF
TGTGCCAGCAGCCTTTACAGGGCAACTAATGAAAAACTGTTTTTT
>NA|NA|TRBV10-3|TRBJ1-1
CAIKGEGGGVEAFF
TGTGCCATCAAAGGTGAGGGAGGAGGAGTTGAAGCTTTCTTT
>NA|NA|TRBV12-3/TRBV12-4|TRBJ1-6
CASSLPGSPLHF
TGTGCCAGCAGTCTTCCCGGGTCACCCCTCCACTTT
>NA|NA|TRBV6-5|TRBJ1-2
CASSYGTWALYGYTF
TGTGCCAGCAGTTACGGGACATGGGCCCTCTATGGCTACACCTTC
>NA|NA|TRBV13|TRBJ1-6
CASSLVGSPLHF
TGTGCCAGCAGCTTAGTGGGGTCACCCCTCCACTTT
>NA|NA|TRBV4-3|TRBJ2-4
CASSQGAGKVNLAKNIQYF
TGCGCCAGCAGCCAAGGGGCGGGAAAAGTAAATCTAGCCAAAAACATTCAGTACTTC
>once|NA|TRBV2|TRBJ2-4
CASIKEGGDIQYF
TGTGCCAGCATTAAGGAGGGGGGGGACATTCAGTACTTC
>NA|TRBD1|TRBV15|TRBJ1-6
CATWVGQTNSPLHF
TGTGCCACTTGGGTGGGACAGACAAATTCACCCCTCCACTTT
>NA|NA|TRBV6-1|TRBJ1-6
CASSEAGVVGSPLHF
TGTGCCAGCAGTGAAGCTGGGGTGGTGGGTTCACCCCTCCACTTT
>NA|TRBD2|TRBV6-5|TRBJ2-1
CASSRLAGNNEQFF
TGTGCCAGCAGCAGACTAGCGGGAAACAATGAGCAGTTCTTC
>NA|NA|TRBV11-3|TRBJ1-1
CASSLDTNEGSTEAFF
TGTGCCAGCAGCTTAGATACGAACGAGGGTAGCACTGAAGCTTTCTTT
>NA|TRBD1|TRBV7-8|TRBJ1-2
CASTSGTGLNGYTF
TGTGCCAGCACTTCCGGGACAGGGTTGAATGGCTACACCTTC
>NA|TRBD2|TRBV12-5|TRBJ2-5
CASGSMGGLGHQETQYF
TGTGCTAGTGGTTCCATGGGGGGGTTGGGGCACCAAGAGACCCAGTACTTC
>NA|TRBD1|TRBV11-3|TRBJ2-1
CASSLYRGVDEQFF
TGTGCCAGCAGCCTATACAGGGGAGTCGATGAGCAGTTCTTC
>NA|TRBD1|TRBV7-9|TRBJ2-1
CASSRQGNEQFF
TGTGCCAGCAGCCGACAGGGTAATGAGCAGTTCTTC
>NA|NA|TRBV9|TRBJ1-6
CASSSRPDNSPLHF
TGTGCCAGCAGCTCCCGACCCGATAATTCACCCCTCCACTTT
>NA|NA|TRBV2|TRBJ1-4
CASRLGAGEKLFF
TGTGCCAGCAGACTAGGGGCGGGTGAAAAACTGTTTTTT
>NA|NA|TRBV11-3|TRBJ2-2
CASSLDWRAASPVTGELFF
TGTGCCAGCAGCTTAGATTGGAGAGCGGCTAGTCCGGTCACCGGGGAGCTGTTTTTT
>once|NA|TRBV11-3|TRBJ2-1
CASSLVGEAYNEQFF
TGTGCCAGCAGCTTAGTAGGGGAGGCCTACAATGAGCAGTTCTTC
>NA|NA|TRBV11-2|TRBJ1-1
CASSVERNTEAFF
TGTGCCAGCAGCGTTGAGAGGAACACTGAAGCTTTCTTT
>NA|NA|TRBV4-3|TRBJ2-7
CASSQVSGDTYEQYF
TGCGCCAGCAGCCAAGTTTCCGGGGATACCTACGAGCAGTACTTC
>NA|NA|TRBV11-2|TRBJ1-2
CASSLGPPYGYTF
TGTGCCAGCAGCTTAGGGCCCCCCTATGGCTACACCTTC
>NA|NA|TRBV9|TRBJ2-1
CASSVARRAEQFF
TGTGCCAGCAGCGTAGCGCGCAGGGCCGAGCAGTTCTTC
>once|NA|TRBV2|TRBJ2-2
CASSDQLKTGELFF
TGTGCCAGCTCCGACCAACTAAAAACCGGGGAGCTGTTTTTT
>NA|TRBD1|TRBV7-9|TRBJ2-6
CASSSTGLKSSGANVLTF
TGTGCCAGCAGCTCGACAGGGCTCAAGAGCTCTGGGGCCAACGTCCTGACTTTC